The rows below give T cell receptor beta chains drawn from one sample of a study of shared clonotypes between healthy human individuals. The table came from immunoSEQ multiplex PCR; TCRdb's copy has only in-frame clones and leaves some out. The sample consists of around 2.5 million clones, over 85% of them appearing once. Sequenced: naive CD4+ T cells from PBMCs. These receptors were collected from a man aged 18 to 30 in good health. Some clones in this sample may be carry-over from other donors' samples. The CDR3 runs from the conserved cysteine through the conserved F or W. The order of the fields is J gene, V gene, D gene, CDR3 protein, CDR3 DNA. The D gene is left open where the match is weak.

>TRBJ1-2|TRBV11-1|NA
CASSLGAEVLNYGYTF
TGTGCCAGCAGCTTAGGGGCAGAGGTACTTAACTATGGCTACACCTTC
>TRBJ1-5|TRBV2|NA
CASSEGVPNQPQHF
TGTGCCAGCAGTGAAGGGGTCCCTAATCAGCCCCAGCATTTT
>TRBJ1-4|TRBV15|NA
CATSRVGARAQHNEKLFF
TGTGCCACCAGCAGAGTAGGGGCCCGGGCACAGCATAATGAAAAACTGTTTTTT
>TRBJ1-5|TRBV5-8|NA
CASSLRRNQPQHF
TGTGCCAGCAGCTTGCGGAGAAATCAGCCCCAGCATTTT
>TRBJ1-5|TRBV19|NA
CASSLSGSNQPQHF
TGTGCCAGTAGCCTCAGTGGAAGCAATCAGCCCCAGCATTTT
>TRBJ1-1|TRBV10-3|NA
CAISERAEAFF
TGTGCCATCAGTGAGAGGGCGGAAGCTTTCTTT
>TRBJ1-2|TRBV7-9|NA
CASTLQLGVHYGYTF
TGTGCCAGTACACTCCAGCTGGGGGTTCACTATGGCTACACCTTC
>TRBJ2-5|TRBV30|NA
CAWSPGFGETQYF
TGTGCCTGGAGTCCAGGGTTCGGAGAGACCCAGTACTTC
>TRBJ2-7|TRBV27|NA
CASSSPSAGGRFEQYF
TGTGCCAGCAGTTCCCCCTCGGCGGGTGGGCGGTTCGAGCAGTACTTC
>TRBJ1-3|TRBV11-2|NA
CASSSTTRYSGNTIYF
TGTGCCAGCAGCTCCACCACCCGCTACTCTGGAAACACCATATATTTT